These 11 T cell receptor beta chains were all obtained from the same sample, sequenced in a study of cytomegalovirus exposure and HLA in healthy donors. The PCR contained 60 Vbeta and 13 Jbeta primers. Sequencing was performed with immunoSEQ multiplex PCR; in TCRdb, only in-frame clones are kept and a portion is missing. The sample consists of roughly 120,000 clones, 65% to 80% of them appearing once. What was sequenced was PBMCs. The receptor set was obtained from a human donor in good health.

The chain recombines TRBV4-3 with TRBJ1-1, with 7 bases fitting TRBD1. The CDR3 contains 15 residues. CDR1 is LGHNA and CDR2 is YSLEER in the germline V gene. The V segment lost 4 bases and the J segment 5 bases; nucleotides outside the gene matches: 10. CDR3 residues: CASSLGTATATEAFF. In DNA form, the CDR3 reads TGCGCCAGCAGCCTAGGGACAGCGACGGCGACTGAAGCTTTCTTT.

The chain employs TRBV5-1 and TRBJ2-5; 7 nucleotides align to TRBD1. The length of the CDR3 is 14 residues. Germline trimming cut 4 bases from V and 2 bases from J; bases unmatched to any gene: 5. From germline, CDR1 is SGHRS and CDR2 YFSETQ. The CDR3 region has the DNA TGCGCCAGCAGCCCCGGACAGGTACAAGAGACCCAGTACTTC. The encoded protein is CASSPGQVQETQYF.

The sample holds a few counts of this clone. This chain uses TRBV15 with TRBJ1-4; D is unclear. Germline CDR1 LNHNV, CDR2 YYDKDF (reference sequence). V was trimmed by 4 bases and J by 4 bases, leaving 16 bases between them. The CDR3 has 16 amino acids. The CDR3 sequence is CATSTSGGQSNEKLFF. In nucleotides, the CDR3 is TGTGCCACCAGCACCTCTGGAGGTCAGAGTAATGAAAAACTGTTTTTT.

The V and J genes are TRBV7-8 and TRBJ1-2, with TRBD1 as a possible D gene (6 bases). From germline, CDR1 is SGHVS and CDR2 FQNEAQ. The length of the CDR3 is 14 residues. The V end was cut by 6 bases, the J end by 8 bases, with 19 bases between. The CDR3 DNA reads TGTGCCAGCAGTTTTGGACAGCCCTCGATGGGCTACACCTTC. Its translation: CASSFGQPSMGYTF. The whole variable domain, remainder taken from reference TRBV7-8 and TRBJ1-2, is GAGVSQSPRYKVAKRGQDVALRCDPISGHVSLFWYQQALGQGPEFLTYFQNEAQLDKSGLPSDRFFAERPEGSVSTLKIQRTQQEDSAVYLCASSFGQPSMGYTFGSGTRLTVV.

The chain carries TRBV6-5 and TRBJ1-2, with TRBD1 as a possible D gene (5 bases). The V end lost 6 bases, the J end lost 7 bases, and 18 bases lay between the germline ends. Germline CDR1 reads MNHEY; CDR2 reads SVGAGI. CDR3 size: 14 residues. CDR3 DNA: TGTGCCAGCAGCCTTCAGGCGACAGCACGTGGCTACACCTTC. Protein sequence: CASSLQATARGYTF.

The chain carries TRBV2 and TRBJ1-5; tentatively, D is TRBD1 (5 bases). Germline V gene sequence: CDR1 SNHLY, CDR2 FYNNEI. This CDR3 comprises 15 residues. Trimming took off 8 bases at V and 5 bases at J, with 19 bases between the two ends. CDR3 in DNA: TGTGCCAGCCAAAGGTTGTCAGCGGGGGATCAGCCCCAGCATTTT. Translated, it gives CASQRLSAGDQPQHF.

CDR3: CASSSRGFPITYNEQFF. CDR3 DNA: TGTGCCAGCAGCTCCCGAGGTTTCCCAATTACCTACAATGAGCAGTTCTTC. The chain uses TRBV13 and TRBJ2-1; D uncertain. The CDR3 extends over 17 amino acids. V lost 4 bases and J 2 bases, leaving 18 bases between the germline ends. The germline gives CDR1 PRHDT, CDR2 FYEKMQ (reference sequence).

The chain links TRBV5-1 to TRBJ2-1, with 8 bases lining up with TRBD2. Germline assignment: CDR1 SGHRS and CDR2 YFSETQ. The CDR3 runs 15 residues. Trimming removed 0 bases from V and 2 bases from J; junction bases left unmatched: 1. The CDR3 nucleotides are TGCGCCAGCAGCTTGGAAGCGGGGGCCTACAATGAGCAGTTCTTC. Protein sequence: CASSLEAGAYNEQFF. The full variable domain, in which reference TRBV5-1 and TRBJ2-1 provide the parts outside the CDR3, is KAGVTQTPRYLIKTRGQQVTLSCSPISGHRSVSWYQQTPGQGLQFLFEYFSETQRNKGNFPGRFSGRQFSNSRSEMNVSTLELGDSALYLCASSLEAGAYNEQFFGPGTRLTVL.

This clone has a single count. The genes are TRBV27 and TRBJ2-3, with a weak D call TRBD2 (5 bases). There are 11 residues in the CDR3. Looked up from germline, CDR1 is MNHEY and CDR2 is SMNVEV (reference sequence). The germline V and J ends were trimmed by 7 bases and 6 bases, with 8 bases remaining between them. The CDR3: CASTRGDTQYF. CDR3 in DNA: TGTGCCAGCACCCGCGGGGATACGCAGTATTTT.

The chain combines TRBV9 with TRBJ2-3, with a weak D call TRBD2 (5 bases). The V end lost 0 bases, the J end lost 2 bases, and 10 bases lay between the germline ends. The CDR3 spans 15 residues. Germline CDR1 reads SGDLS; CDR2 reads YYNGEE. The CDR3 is CASSVAGSNTDTQYF. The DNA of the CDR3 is TGTGCCAGCAGCGTAGCGGGGTCGAACACAGATACGCAGTATTTT.

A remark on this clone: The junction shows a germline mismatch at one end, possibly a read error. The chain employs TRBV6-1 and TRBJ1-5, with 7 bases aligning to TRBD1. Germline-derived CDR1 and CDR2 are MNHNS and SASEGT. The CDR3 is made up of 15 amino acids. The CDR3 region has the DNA TGTGCCGGCAGCCCCGAGGGGGCAGGGGAACAGCCCCAGCATTTT. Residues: CAGSPEGAGEQPQHF.